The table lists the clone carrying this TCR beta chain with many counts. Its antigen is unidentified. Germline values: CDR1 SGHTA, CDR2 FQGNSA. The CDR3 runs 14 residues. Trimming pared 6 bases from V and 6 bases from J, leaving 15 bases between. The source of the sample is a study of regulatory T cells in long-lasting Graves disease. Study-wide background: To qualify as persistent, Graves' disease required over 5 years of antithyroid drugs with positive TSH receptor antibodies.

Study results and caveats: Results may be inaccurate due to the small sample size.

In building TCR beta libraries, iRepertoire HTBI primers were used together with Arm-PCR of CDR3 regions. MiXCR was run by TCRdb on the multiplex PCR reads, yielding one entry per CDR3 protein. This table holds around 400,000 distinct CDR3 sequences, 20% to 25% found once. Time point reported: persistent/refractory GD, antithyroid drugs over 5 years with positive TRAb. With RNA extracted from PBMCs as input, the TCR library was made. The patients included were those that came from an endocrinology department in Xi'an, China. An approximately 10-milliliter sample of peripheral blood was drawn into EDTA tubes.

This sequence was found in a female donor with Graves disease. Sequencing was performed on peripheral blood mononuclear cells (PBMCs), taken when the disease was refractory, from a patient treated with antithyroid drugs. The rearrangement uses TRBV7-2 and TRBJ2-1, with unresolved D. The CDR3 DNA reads TGTGCCAGCAGTCTCCGGCCGACGGCCAATGAGCAGTTCTTC. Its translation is CASSLRPTANEQFF.